This TCR beta chain was identified in a study of T cells after yellow fever vaccination (dated by TCRdb to between 2019 and 2020). General notes on the study: The SMART-Seq v4 Ultra Low Input RNA kit was used to prepare libraries from fractions with low cell numbers. Two healthy male donors, one aged 18 to 30 and one aged 30 to 40 years, made up the cohort. Blood samples were taken at several timepoints before and after primary and secondary immunization, and bulk PBMC replicates and cell subsets were isolated. Bulk TCR alpha and beta repertoires were sequenced longitudinally to track T-cell clones before and after primary and booster YFV17D yellow fever vaccination.

This specimen's treatment or condition label, interpreted: live attenuated yellow fever vaccine strain. PBMCs were isolated from peripheral blood using a standard Ficoll-Paque protocol. Dynabeads CD4 and CD8 positive selection kits were used to isolate the CD4 and CD8 T-cell fractions. TriZol was used to extract RNA from bulk PBMCs, from CD4 and CD8 fractions, and from dextramer-positive and dextramer-negative fractions. As for this clonotype: Its antigen target is currently unknown. Base qualities are not recorded, but no much larger clone differs from it by a single base.

V is pruned by 6 bases and J by 1 base, leaving 3 bases of the junction without a gene match. Counted from cysteine to phenylalanine, this CDR3 has 16 amino acids. Left in the record is the CDR3 DNA by itself, 48 bases read in frame from the first base. TCR cDNA was made using 5'RACE template switching, a step that added a universal primer site and unique molecular identifiers. Priming for cDNA synthesis came from both the TCR alpha and TCR beta constant segments. Two PCR steps were used to amplify libraries, with sample barcodes and sequencing adapters being added in the second step. Sequencing of libraries was performed on Illumina HiSeq 2500 (2x100 bp) or NovaSeq (2x150 bp). In the paper's pipeline: MIGEC was used to demultiplex reads and collapse the reads into UMI consensus sequences, and MiXCR was used for V(D)J alignment. Vaccine-responding clonotypes were identified with edgeR using replicate PBMC samples, with FDR below 0.01 and a log2 fold change above 5 up to day 15 being required. CD4 or CD8 identity was assigned to each bulk clonotype according to whether the clonotype was present at higher abundance in the sequenced CD4 repertoire or the sequenced CD8 repertoire. TCRdb reran the public reads through fastp at Q25 and MiXCR, keeping productive beta chains. Identical CDR3 proteins give one entry, which carries the most common genes and DNA. V and J calls and clone size were set by TCRdb, not the authors. The sample table contains about 110,000 distinct CDR3 sequences; only one count was recorded for around 8.6% of them. Clones ranked in the top ten supply around 25% of the sample.

Points the paper makes about the study in general: After the booster, most clones that had expanded after primary vaccination were detected again (approximately 97% of CD4 and 88% of CD8), suggesting broad maintenance of memory. Computational filtering was needed because FACS-sorted repertoires could contain abundant contaminating clonotypes from the bulk population. A small fraction of clonotypes showed up in both the CD4 and CD8 compartments, probably as a result of convergent recombination. The secondary T-cell response was weaker than the primary response but faster, peaking on day 5 instead of day 15. Because only a couple of donors were included in the study, the extent to which the findings can be generalized is limited.

Recombination connected TRBV12-3 or TRBV12-4 to TRBJ2-2; 12 bases in the middle match TRBD2. The sample was CD8+ T cells sorted from PBMCs, taken 45 days after the yellow fever booster vaccination. The receptor was derived from a man aged 25-40 years who received the YFV17D yellow fever vaccine. The DNA sequence is TGTGCCAGCAGCACGGGACTAGCGGGGAACACCGGGGAGCTGTTTTTT. Its protein is CASSTGLAGNTGELFF.